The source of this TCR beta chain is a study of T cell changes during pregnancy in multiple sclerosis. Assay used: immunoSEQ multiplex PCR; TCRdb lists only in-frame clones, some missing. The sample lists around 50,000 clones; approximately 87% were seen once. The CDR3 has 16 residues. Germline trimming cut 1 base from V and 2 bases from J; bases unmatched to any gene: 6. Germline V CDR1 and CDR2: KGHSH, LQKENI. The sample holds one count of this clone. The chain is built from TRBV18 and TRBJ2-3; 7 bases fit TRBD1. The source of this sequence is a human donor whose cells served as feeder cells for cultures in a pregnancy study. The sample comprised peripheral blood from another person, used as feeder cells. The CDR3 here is CASSPQGASSTDTQYF. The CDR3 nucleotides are TGTGCCAGCTCACCACAGGGGGCCTCCTCCACAGATACGCAGTATTTT. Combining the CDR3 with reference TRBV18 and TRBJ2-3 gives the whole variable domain NAGVMQNPRHLVRRRGQEARLRCSPMKGHSHVYWYRQLPEEGLKFMVYLQKENIIDESGMPKERFSAEFPKEGPSILRIQQVVRGDSAAYFCASSPQGASSTDTQYFGPGTRLTVL.